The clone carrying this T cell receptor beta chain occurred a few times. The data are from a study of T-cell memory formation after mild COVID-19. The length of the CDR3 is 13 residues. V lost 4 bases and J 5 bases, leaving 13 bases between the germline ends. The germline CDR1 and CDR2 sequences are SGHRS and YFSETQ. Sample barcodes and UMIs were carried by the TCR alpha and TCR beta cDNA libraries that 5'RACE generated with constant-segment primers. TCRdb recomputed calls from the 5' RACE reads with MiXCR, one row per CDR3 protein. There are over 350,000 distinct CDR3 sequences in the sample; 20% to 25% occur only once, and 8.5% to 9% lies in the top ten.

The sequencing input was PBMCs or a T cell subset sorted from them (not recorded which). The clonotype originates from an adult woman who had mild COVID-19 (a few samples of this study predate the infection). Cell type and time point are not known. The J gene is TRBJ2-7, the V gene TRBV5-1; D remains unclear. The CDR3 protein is CASSADNSHEQYF. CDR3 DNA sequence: TGCGCCAGCAGCGCCGATAACAGCCACGAGCAGTACTTC. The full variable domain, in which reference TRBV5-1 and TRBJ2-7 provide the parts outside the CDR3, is KAGVTQTPRYLIKTRGQQVTLSCSPISGHRSVSWYQQTPGQGLQFLFEYFSETQRNKGNFPGRFSGRQFSNSRSEMNVSTLELGDSALYLCASSADNSHEQYFGPGTRLTVT.